One sample yielded the 29 T cell receptor beta chains listed below, sequenced in a study of shared clonotypes between healthy human individuals. Sequencing used immunoSEQ multiplex PCR; TCRdb keeps in-frame clones, though not all of them. Of fewer than 1.6 million clones listed, about 98.5% are singletons. Source material: naive CD4+ T cells sorted from blood. The subset here: CD45RA+ positively selected. Receptors originate from a man aged 25-45 years in good health.

The chain has TRBV6-6 and TRBJ1-1; the match to TRBD1 covers 10 bases. With V trimmed by 7 bases and J by 11 bases, 10 bases remained unmatched. The CDR3 runs 13 residues. Germline V CDR1 and CDR2: MNHNY, SVGAGI (reference sequence). The CDR3 region is CASMRDRGVRAFF. CDR3 bases: TGTGCCAGCATGAGGGACAGGGGTGTCAGGGCTTTCTTT.

This sequence joins TRBV27 and TRBJ2-7, with D unresolved. The CDR3 is made up of 14 amino acids. The germline V gene has CDR1 MNHEY and CDR2 SMNVEV (reference sequence). V lost 0 bases and J 3 bases, leaving 9 bases between the germline ends. This chain's CDR3 is CASSLSPPRYEQYF. The CDR3 DNA is TGTGCCAGCAGTTTATCCCCCCCCCGCTACGAGCAGTACTTC.

The CDR3 region is CASSRTYDNEQFF. CDR3 DNA: TGTGCCAGCAGCCGAACCTACGACAATGAGCAGTTCTTC. The chain joins TRBV4-2 to TRBJ2-1, with unresolved D. CDR1 is LGHNA, CDR2 YNFKEQ, per germline. This CDR3 has 13 amino acids. The V and J ends lost 4 bases and 5 bases respectively, with 9 bases between them.

This chain links TRBV5-1 with TRBJ2-3, with 14 bases identical to TRBD2. This CDR3 is built from 18 residues. The J segment lost 1 base and the V segment lost 4 bases, leaving 8 bases of the junction unmatched. Germline V lookup: CDR1 SGHRS, CDR2 YFSETQ. This CDR3 is CASSPGLAGGRGTDTQYF. The CDR3 nucleotides are TGCGCCAGCAGCCCAGGACTAGCGGGAGGCCGGGGCACAGATACGCAGTATTTT.

The V and J genes are TRBV4-1 and TRBJ1-2, with TRBD1 matching 9 bases. CDR3 length: 14 residues. Germline assignment: CDR1 MGHRA and CDR2 YSYEKL. The ends lost 4 bases at V and 4 bases at J; junction bases unmatched: 4. In DNA form, the CDR3 reads TGCGCCAGCAGCCCGGGACAGGGTGGCTATGGCTACACCTTC. Amino acid sequence: CASSPGQGGYGYTF.

V usage is TRBV29-1 and J usage is TRBJ2-7, with 8 bases identical to TRBD2. CDR1 is SQVTM, CDR2 ANQGSEA, per germline. The CDR3 is 13 residues long. V lost 3 bases and J lost 7; bases outside the gene matches: 8. CDR3 DNA: TGCAGCGTTGACCGGGAGGGGGGTAGAGAGCAGTACTTC. This encodes CSVDREGGREQYF.

This clone was seen a single time. This chain connects TRBV2 to TRBJ2-1, with 9 bases identical to TRBD2. This CDR3 has 15 residues. With V trimmed by 4 bases and J by 6 bases, 7 bases remained unmatched. CDR1 is SNHLY, CDR2 FYNNEI, per germline. DNA for the CDR3: TGTGCCAGCAGTGTTAGCGGGAGCAGTCGCAATGAGCAGTTCTTC. This translates into CASSVSGSSRNEQFF.

The V gene is TRBV9, the J gene TRBJ2-1; D might be TRBD1 (5 bases). Germline-derived CDR1 and CDR2 are SGDLS and YYNGEE. The CDR3 contains 15 residues. V was trimmed by 0 bases and J by 6 bases, leaving 13 bases between them. The CDR3 coding sequence is TGTGCCAGCAGCGTAGCTGCGGACATATCCAATGAGCAGTTCTTC. This encodes CASSVAADISNEQFF.

The chain has TRBV28 and TRBJ1-1; D is unresolved. Trimming took off 6 bases at V and 2 bases at J, with 13 bases between the two ends. Germline CDR1 MDHEN, CDR2 SYDVKM. The CDR3 length is 14 residues. DNA of the CDR3: TGTGCCAGCAGCCAAGGACTGACCAACACTGAAGCTTTCTTT. Encoded protein: CASSQGLTNTEAFF. Variable domain in full (rest from reference TRBV28 and TRBJ1-1): DVKVTQSSRYLVKRTGEKVFLECVQDMDHENMFWYRQDPGLGLRLIYFSYDVKMKEKGDIPEGYSVSREKKERFSLILESASTNQTSMYLCASSQGLTNTEAFFGQGTRLTVV.

V gene TRBV19 combines with J gene TRBJ1-1, with D hard to call. This CDR3 contains 12 residues. Germline values: CDR1 LNHDA, CDR2 SQIVND (reference sequence). V was shortened by 8 bases and J by 8 bases, with 15 bases between the two germline ends. The CDR3 sequence is CASLRPPVEAFF. CDR3 DNA sequence: TGTGCCAGTCTTAGGCCCCCCGTCGAAGCTTTCTTT.

CDR3 coding DNA: TGTGCCAGCAGCCTGACTAGCGGGAAAGCCTACGAGCAGTACTTC. This encodes CASSLTSGKAYEQYF. This rearrangement joins TRBV5-6 to TRBJ2-7, with 11 bases aligning to TRBD2. V lost 4 bases, J lost 2 bases, and 5 bases stayed unmatched. In germline, CDR1 is SGHDT, CDR2 YYEEEE. This CDR3 region has 15 residues.

With respect to this clone: Other DNA sequences in the same sample also yield this CDR3. The chain is built from TRBV28 and TRBJ1-2; 8 bases are shared with TRBD1. J gave up 2 bases and V 2 bases, and 1 base lay outside the gene matches. There are 14 residues in the CDR3. Per germline, CDR1 MDHEN and CDR2 SYDVKM. The CDR3 sequence is CASSLQGANYGYTF. CDR3 coding DNA: TGTGCCAGCAGTTTACAGGGGGCCAACTATGGCTACACCTTC.

The chain joins TRBV27 to TRBJ2-7, with no clear D. CDR3 length equals 13 residues. V was cut by 1 base and J by 4 bases, with 8 bases left in between. Germline V gives CDR1 MNHEY, CDR2 SMNVEV (reference sequence). This CDR3 reads CASSLWRGYEQYF. The CDR3 region has the DNA TGTGCCAGCAGTTTATGGCGCGGATACGAGCAGTACTTC.

The chain employs TRBV27 and TRBJ1-1; 9 bases are shared with TRBD1. The V gene's germline CDR1 is MNHEY and CDR2 SMNVEV (reference sequence). The CDR3 sequence is 19 residues long. V shed 2 bases, J shed 0 bases, and the junction held 13 bases outside the gene matches. The CDR3 coding sequence is TGTGCCAGCAGTTTACGTGTATCCGGGACAGGGACTTTGAACACTGAAGCTTTCTTT. Translation: CASSLRVSGTGTLNTEAFF.

The rearrangement uses TRBV29-1 and TRBJ2-6; no clear D gene. Germline V CDR1 and CDR2: SQVTM, ANQGSEA. This CDR3 comprises 14 residues. Trimming removed 3 bases at V and 0 bases at J, with 6 bases between. The CDR3 DNA sequence: TGCAGCGTTGATCTTCTCTCTGGGGCCAACGTCCTGACTTTC. As protein: CSVDLLSGANVLTF.

V usage is TRBV6-1 and J usage is TRBJ2-2; 7 positions agree with TRBD1. Germline V CDR1 and CDR2: MNHNS, SASEGT. Unmatched junction bases numbered 7, after V lost 4 bases and J lost 2 bases. This CDR3 has 16 residues. Here the CDR3 DNA reads TGTGCCAGCAGTGGGTTTCAGGGGGTTAACACCGGGGAGCTGTTTTTT. It translates to CASSGFQGVNTGELFF.

This rearrangement joins TRBV5-5 to TRBJ2-1; D gene uncertain. The CDR3 totals 15 residues. V was shortened by 2 bases and J by 8 bases, with 17 bases between the two germline ends. Per the germline V gene, CDR1 is SGHKS and CDR2 is YYEKEE (reference sequence). The chain's CDR3 is CASSLVGLYTDEQFF. The DNA for the CDR3 is TGTGCCAGCAGCTTAGTAGGTCTCTACACCGATGAGCAGTTCTTC.

The V call is TRBV5-1, the J call TRBJ1-3; D is unresolved. Germline V lookup: CDR1 SGHRS, CDR2 YFSETQ. Trimming removed 4 bases from V and 0 bases from J, with 14 bases in between. The CDR3 is 16 residues long. The CDR3: CASSETTSNSGNTIYF. In nucleotides, the CDR3 is TGCGCCAGCAGCGAAACCACATCAAACTCTGGAAACACCATATATTTT.

This CDR3 is CATSSGESYEQYF. The CDR3 DNA sequence: TGTGCCACCTCCTCGGGAGAGTCCTACGAGCAGTACTTC. The V gene is TRBV10-3, the J gene TRBJ2-7, with D perhaps TRBD2 (6 bases). CDR3 length equals 13 residues. The V end lost 10 bases, the J end lost 1 base, and 14 bases lay between the germline ends. Germline V lookup: CDR1 ENHRY, CDR2 SYGVKD.

The gene calls are TRBV6-5 and TRBJ1-5; weak D call: TRBD1 (6 bases). CDR3 size: 15 residues. The ends were cut back, 6 bases at V and 6 bases at J, with 18 bases in the middle. CDR1 and CDR2 from the germline V gene are MNHEY and SVGAGI. The CDR3 region has the DNA TGTGCCAGCAGGCCCTCGGGGGCGTTTGGTCAGCCCCAGCATTTT. Protein product: CASRPSGAFGQPQHF.

This chain's CDR3 is CASSHLTGQGNYGYTF. Here the CDR3 DNA reads TGCGCCAGCAGCCATCTCACGGGACAGGGAAACTATGGCTACACCTTC. V gene TRBV4-3 combines with J gene TRBJ1-2; 9 bases match TRBD1. The CDR3 loop spans 16 amino acids. From germline, CDR1 is LGHNA and CDR2 YSLEER. Trimming removed 3 bases from V and 2 bases from J; junction bases left unmatched: 7.

This chain links TRBV2 with TRBJ2-5; unclear D gene. This CDR3 comprises 13 residues. Looked up from germline, CDR1 is SNHLY and CDR2 is FYNNEI. The V and J ends lost 2 bases and 4 bases respectively, with 8 bases between them. CDR3 amino acids: CASSEFGIETQYF. CDR3 nucleotide sequence: TGTGCCAGCAGTGAATTCGGCATAGAGACCCAGTACTTC. Together with reference TRBV2 and TRBJ2-5, the CDR3 gives the full variable domain: EPEVTQTPSHQVTQMGQEVILRCVPISNHLYFYWYRQILGQKVEFLVSFYNNEISEKSEIFDDQFSVERPDGSNFTLKIRSTKLEDSAMYFCASSEFGIETQYFGPGTRLLVL.

The chain combines TRBV6-5 with TRBJ1-2; D ambiguous. V lost 0 bases and J 0 bases, leaving 8 bases between the germline ends. CDR3 length: 15 amino acids. The germline V gene encodes CDR1 MNHEY and CDR2 SVGAGI. This chain's CDR3 is CASSYSLGANYGYTF. DNA for the CDR3: TGTGCCAGCAGTTACTCTCTCGGCGCTAACTATGGCTACACCTTC.

The chain combines TRBV10-3 with TRBJ2-7; TRBD1 agrees at 7 bases. J was trimmed by 5 bases and V by 4 bases; bases with no gene match: 11. The CDR3 consists of 15 residues. CDR1 and CDR2 from the germline V gene are ENHRY and SYGVKD. The CDR3 loop reads CAISGLTTGEDEQYF. In DNA form, the CDR3 reads TGTGCCATCAGTGGCTTAACCACAGGGGAAGACGAGCAGTACTTC.

The chain's CDR3 is CASSSPTGGGSAFF. The DNA of the CDR3 is TGTGCCAGCAGCTCGCCGACAGGGGGCGGTTCAGCTTTCTTT. The chain has TRBV5-4 and TRBJ1-1, with 10 bases fitting TRBD1. Looked up from germline, CDR1 is SGHNT and CDR2 is YYREEE (reference sequence). J lost 10 bases, V lost 3 bases, and 9 bases had no gene match. The CDR3 is 14 amino acids.

Comments on this clone: The sample has other DNA sequences that encode this CDR3 too. The genes are TRBV7-2 and TRBJ1-5, with 7 bases fitting TRBD1. With V trimmed by 5 bases and J by 4 bases, 5 bases remained unmatched. CDR1 is SGHTA, CDR2 FQGNSA, per germline. The CDR3 is 14 residues long. CDR3 bases: TGTGCCAGCAGCCTTCGACAGGGTAATCAGCCCCAGCATTTT. Its translation: CASSLRQGNQPQHF. Full variable domain (rest looked up from reference TRBV7-2 and TRBJ1-5): GAGVSQSPSNKVTEKGKDVELRCDPISGHTALYWYRQSLGQGLEFLIYFQGNSAPDKSGLPSDRFSAERTGGSVSTLTIQRTQQEDSAVYLCASSLRQGNQPQHFGDGTRLSIL.

The chain links TRBV11-2 to TRBJ2-7; 8 nucleotides match TRBD2. Germline-derived CDR1 and CDR2 are SGHAT and FQNNGV. The CDR3 contains 15 residues. The V and J ends lost 5 bases and 2 bases, in that order; junction bases with no gene match: 8. The CDR3 spells CASSTIAGSTYEQYF. CDR3 DNA sequence: TGTGCCAGCAGCACAATAGCGGGATCCACCTACGAGCAGTACTTC.

A note on this clone: The identical CDR3 is also encoded by other nucleotide sequences in the sample. V and J are TRBV5-1 and TRBJ2-7; D not certain. Trimming took 0 bases from V and 0 from J, leaving 7 bases between them. Germline V gene sequence: CDR1 SGHRS, CDR2 YFSETQ. This CDR3 has 14 amino acids. Here the CDR3 reads CASSLEGFSYEQYF. DNA for the CDR3: TGCGCCAGCAGCTTGGAGGGTTTCTCCTACGAGCAGTACTTC.

This rearrangement joins TRBV10-2 to TRBJ2-5; 9 bases are a match to TRBD1. Germline CDR1 WSHSY, CDR2 SAAADI. With V trimmed by 6 bases and J by 5 bases, 7 bases remained unmatched. The CDR3 is 14 residues long. The CDR3 sequence is CASRRTGEGETQYF. The DNA for the CDR3 is TGCGCCAGCAGGCGGACAGGGGAGGGGGAGACCCAGTACTTC.